Presented here are 21 T cell receptor beta chains from one specimen sequenced in a study of blood T cell repertoires in COVID-19. Some clones are missing from TCRdb's copy, which holds only in-frame ones; the method was immunoSEQ multiplex PCR. The sample carries roughly 210,000 clones, roughly nine tenths recorded once. The source material was peripheral blood. The source is a man between 70 and 80 years old with acute or convalescent COVID-19.

This chain links TRBV5-1 with TRBJ1-1, with D possibly being TRBD1 (6 bases). The CDR3 is 13 residues long. V was shortened by 4 bases and J by 8 bases, with 15 bases between the two germline ends. Germline assignment: CDR1 SGHRS and CDR2 YFSETQ. As DNA, the CDR3 is TGCGCCAGCAGCGGGGGAGCCACAGGGGAAGCTTTCTTT. This translates into CASSGGATGEAFF. Filled out from reference TRBV5-1 and TRBJ1-1, the complete variable domain reads KAGVTQTPRYLIKTRGQQVTLSCSPISGHRSVSWYQQTPGQGLQFLFEYFSETQRNKGNFPGRFSGRQFSNSRSEMNVSTLELGDSALYLCASSGGATGEAFFGQGTRLTVV.

This chain connects TRBV25-1 to TRBJ1-2, with 11 bases matching TRBD1. Losses at the gene ends were 4 bases for V and 8 bases for J; bases not matched to a gene: 6. CDR1 is MGHDK and CDR2 is SYGVNS in the germline V gene. The CDR3 extends over 14 amino acids. The DNA of the CDR3 is TGTGCCAGCAGTGCAAGATGGACAGGGGGCGGCTACACCTTC. Amino acids: CASSARWTGGGYTF.

The gene calls are TRBV7-8 and TRBJ2-7, with D tentatively TRBD1 (6 bases). The CDR3 is made up of 15 amino acids. The germline V gene encodes CDR1 SGHVS and CDR2 FQNEAQ. Trimming took off 5 bases at V and 3 bases at J, with 17 bases between the two ends. The CDR3 region is CASSPMRGLFYEQYF. In DNA form, the CDR3 reads TGTGCCAGCAGCCCCATGAGGGGGTTGTTCTACGAGCAGTACTTC.

The V and J genes are TRBV9 and TRBJ2-5, with a possible D match to TRBD1 (5 bases). Trimming removed 4 bases at V and 5 bases at J, with 18 bases between. The germline V gene has CDR1 SGDLS and CDR2 YYNGEE. This CDR3 has 15 amino acids. CDR3 loop: CASSTLGVPGETQYF. CDR3 DNA: TGTGCCAGCAGCACCCTAGGGGTCCCAGGGGAGACCCAGTACTTC.

This clone showed up just a few times. This sequence joins TRBV19 and TRBJ1-2; no clear D. Trimming pared 0 bases from V and 4 bases from J, leaving 6 bases between. The CDR3 totals 13 residues. Germline V gives CDR1 LNHDA, CDR2 SQIVND (reference sequence). The DNA for the CDR3 is TGTGCCAGTAGTATAGACCGGGGCTATGGCTACACCTTC. Translated: CASSIDRGYGYTF. Together with reference TRBV19 and TRBJ1-2, the CDR3 gives the full variable domain: DGGITQSPKYLFRKEGQNVTLSCEQNLNHDAMYWYRQDPGQGLRLIYYSQIVNDFQKGDIAEGYSVSREKKESFPLTVTSAQKNPTAFYLCASSIDRGYGYTFGSGTRLTVV.

CDR3 nucleotide sequence: TGTGCCAGTAGTATGACTAGCGGGAACTACAATGAGCAGTTCTTC. This codes for CASSMTSGNYNEQFF. The chain carries TRBV19 and TRBJ2-1, with TRBD2 identical over 11 bases. This CDR3 has 15 residues. Germline lookup yields CDR1 LNHDA and CDR2 SQIVND (reference sequence). The V gene end was trimmed by 3 bases and the J gene end by 3 bases; junction bases not matched to a gene: 1.

This chain links TRBV18 with TRBJ2-1; weak D call: TRBD2 (6 bases). The CDR3 is made up of 16 amino acids. Trimming shortened V by 5 bases and J by 2 bases, and 16 bases separated the two germline ends. Germline V gives CDR1 KGHSH, CDR2 LQKENI. This chain's CDR3 is CASSALTRGAYNEQFF. For the CDR3, the DNA is TGTGCCAGCTCAGCCCTGACTAGAGGGGCCTACAATGAGCAGTTCTTC.

The chain combines TRBV7-3 with TRBJ2-2, with a tentative D call TRBD1 (5 bases). This CDR3 spans 13 amino acids. CDR1 SGHTA and CDR2 FQGTGA come from the germline V gene. V was pared by 5 bases and J by 4 bases, with 8 bases between. The CDR3 spells CASSPGITGELFF. The CDR3 DNA follows: TGTGCCAGCAGCCCAGGGATCACCGGGGAGCTGTTTTTT.

V usage is TRBV6-5 and J usage is TRBJ1-2; 7 bases are shared with TRBD1. CDR1 and CDR2 (germline): MNHEY, SVGAGI. The CDR3 extends over 16 amino acids. V was pared by 2 bases and J by 4 bases, with 10 bases of the junction left unmatched. The CDR3 DNA is TGTGCCAGCAGTTACGGTTCGCCGGGACAGCTCTATGGCTACACCTTC. This encodes CASSYGSPGQLYGYTF.

The chain joins TRBV29-1 to TRBJ1-1; D gene ambiguous. V lost 0 bases and J lost 5, with 13 bases in between. Per the germline V gene, CDR1 is SQVTM and CDR2 is ANQGSEA. This CDR3 has 14 residues. The CDR3 DNA is TGCAGCGTTGAAGAGGAGACTTCCTGGACTGAAGCTTTCTTT. Translating it yields CSVEEETSWTEAFF.

The chain recombines TRBV5-1 with TRBJ2-1; D is unresolved. V lost 3 bases and J 5 bases, leaving 12 bases between the germline ends. The CDR3 runs to 14 residues. Germline-derived CDR1 and CDR2 are SGHRS and YFSETQ. Written as DNA, the CDR3 is TGCGCCAGCAGCTCTATCCGGTCCCACAATGAGCAGTTCTTC. Its protein product is CASSSIRSHNEQFF.

This chain connects TRBV9 to TRBJ2-3; TRBD1 aligns across 8 bases. The germline V gene has CDR1 SGDLS and CDR2 YYNGEE. V was pared by 2 bases and J by 4 bases, with 3 bases of the junction left unmatched. The CDR3 is 14 residues long. CDR3 DNA sequence: TGTGCCAGCAGCGTGGCACAGGGGGCAGATACGCAGTATTTT. Amino acid sequence: CASSVAQGADTQYF.

V and J are TRBV6-5 and TRBJ2-5, with D possibly TRBD1 on 6 matching bases. CDR3 length: 15 amino acids. CDR1 and CDR2 from the germline V gene are MNHEY and SVGAGI. V was trimmed by 2 bases and J by 5 bases, leaving 15 bases between them. The CDR3 sequence: CASSYGQGIWETQYF. CDR3 in DNA: TGTGCCAGCAGTTACGGGCAGGGGATATGGGAGACCCAGTACTTC.

The chain employs TRBV19 and TRBJ2-1, with D maybe TRBD2 (6 bases). Germline V CDR1 and CDR2: LNHDA, SQIVND (reference sequence). This CDR3 comprises 15 residues. V shed 5 bases and J shed 0 bases, with 11 bases lying between them. In DNA form, the CDR3 reads TGTGCCAGTAGTCGTTTGGGGGGCTCCTACAATGAGCAGTTCTTC. It specifies CASSRLGGSYNEQFF.

This sequence joins TRBV12-3 or TRBV12-4 and TRBJ1-5; 8 positions match TRBD1. J gave up 5 bases and V 6 bases, and 3 bases lay outside the gene matches. The CDR3 extends over 13 amino acids. CDR3 in amino acids: CASRRTGYQPQHF. The CDR3 DNA follows: TGTGCCAGCAGAAGGACAGGGTATCAGCCCCAGCATTTT.

This clone was counted a single time. V and J are TRBV29-1 and TRBJ1-2; D possibly corresponds to TRBD1 (6 bases). The CDR3 extends over 11 amino acids. V lost 4 bases and J 3 bases, leaving 6 bases between the germline ends. The V gene's germline CDR1 is SQVTM and CDR2 ANQGSEA. In DNA, the CDR3 is TGCAGCGTTGGACAGGACTATGGCTACACCTTC. Amino acids: CSVGQDYGYTF.

V usage is TRBV15 and J usage is TRBJ2-7, with D tentatively TRBD2 (6 bases). V gave up 5 bases and J gave up 6 bases, with 20 bases separating them. The germline gives CDR1 LNHNV, CDR2 YYDKDF (reference sequence). This CDR3 has 15 amino acids. The DNA for the CDR3 is TGTGCCACCAGCGCTATCACTTGGAGGGGCCTCGAGCAGTACTTC. Encoded protein: CATSAITWRGLEQYF.

This chain joins TRBV12-2 and TRBJ2-6; the DNA was not used to check the table's D call, TRBD1. TRBV12-2 is a recognized pseudogene. The CDR3 is 17 amino acids. The CDR3 protein is CASRLVYRYSGANVLTF. CDR3 nucleotide sequence: TGTGCAAGTCGCTTAGTATACAGATACTCTGGGGCCAACGTCCTGACTTTC.

This sequence joins TRBV18 and TRBJ2-3, with TRBD2 identical over 7 bases. Germline loops: CDR1 KGHSH, CDR2 LQKENI. V lost 0 bases to trimming and J lost 2 bases; unmatched junction nucleotides: 8. The CDR3 is 17 residues long. CDR3 DNA sequence: TGTGCCAGCTCACCACCGCGGCTAGCGGACCCCACAGATACGCAGTATTTT. Its protein is CASSPPRLADPTDTQYF.

In this sample, this clone turned up once. This chain links TRBV24-1 with TRBJ2-3; D is possibly TRBD1 (5 bases). With 5 bases removed from V and 2 bases from J, the gap between germline ends came to 19 bases. CDR3 length equals 17 residues. Germline CDR1 and CDR2: KGHDR and SFDVKD. For the CDR3, the DNA is TGTGCCACCAGTGCAGGGCGCCGACCGTCCAACACAGATACGCAGTATTTT. It is translated as CATSAGRRPSNTDTQYF.

The chain is built from TRBV3-1 (or the pseudogene TRBV3-2) and TRBJ2-3; 7 bases map to TRBD2. Germline V lookup: CDR1 LGHDT, CDR2 YNNKEL (reference sequence). The CDR3 loop spans 15 amino acids. J lost 0 bases, V lost 4 bases, and 4 bases had no gene match. CDR3 region: CASSLGLLSTDTQYF. The CDR3 DNA follows: TGTGCCAGCAGCCTGGGACTACTTAGCACAGATACGCAGTATTTT.